Described below is a single T cell receptor beta chain sequence and its context. Its antigen is unknown. A much larger clone differs by one base, so this may be a read error. TCRdb reanalysed the PCR reads using MiXCR and keeps one entry per CDR3 protein. The repertoire holds about 320,000 distinct CDR3 sequences, with around a fifth as singletons. This specimen comes from a study of molecular identifiers for immune sequencing clone quantification. Overall study results and limits: Detecting spiked Jurkat TCR RNA from one cell among roughly 1 million naive cells was reportedly possible.

Construction of naive CD8 libraries employed about 20,000 to 1,100,000 sorted cells together with 10%, 30% or 50% RNA. Naive CD8 T cells were sorted, and the gate applied was CD8+CD4-CCR7+CD45RA+. The source is a human donor in good health. Some libraries in this study had Jurkat cell RNA spiked in. Sequencing was carried out using naive CD8+ T cells from blood, with Jurkat cell RNA spiked in. Subset of the sample: FACS-sorted CD8+CD4-CCR7+CD45RA+ naive T cells.

The CDR3 region has the DNA TGTGCCACCAGTGATTTTGCCCGTTATCGTAGGGGCGGCACCGGGGAGCTGGTTTTT. It encodes CATSDFARYRRGGTGELVF. The rearrangement links TRBV24-1 to TRBJ2-2; D is perhaps TRBD1 or TRBD2 (5 bases each). Germline assignment: CDR1 KGHDR and CDR2 SFDVKD. CDR3 length: 19 amino acids.